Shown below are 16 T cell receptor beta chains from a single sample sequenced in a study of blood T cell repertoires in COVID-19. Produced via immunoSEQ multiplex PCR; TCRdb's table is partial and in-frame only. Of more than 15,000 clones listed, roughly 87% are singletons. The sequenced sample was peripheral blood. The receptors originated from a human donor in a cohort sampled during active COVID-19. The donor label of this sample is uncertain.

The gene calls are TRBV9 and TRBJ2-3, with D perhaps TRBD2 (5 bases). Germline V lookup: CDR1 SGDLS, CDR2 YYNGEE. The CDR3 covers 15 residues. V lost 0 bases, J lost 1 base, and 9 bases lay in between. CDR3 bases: TGTGCCAGCAGCGTAGAATGGCGGGGCACAGATACGCAGTATTTT. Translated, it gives CASSVEWRGTDTQYF.

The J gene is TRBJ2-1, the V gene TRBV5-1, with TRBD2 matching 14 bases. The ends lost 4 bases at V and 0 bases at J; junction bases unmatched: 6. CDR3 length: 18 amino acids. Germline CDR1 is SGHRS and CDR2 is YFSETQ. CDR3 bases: TGCGCCAGCAGCCCAGGGACTAGCGGGAGTTACTCCTACAATGAGCAGTTCTTC. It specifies CASSPGTSGSYSYNEQFF.

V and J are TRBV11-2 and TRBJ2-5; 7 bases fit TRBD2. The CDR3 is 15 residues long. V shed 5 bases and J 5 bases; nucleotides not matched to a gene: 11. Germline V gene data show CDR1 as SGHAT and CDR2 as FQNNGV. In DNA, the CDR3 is TGTGCCAGCAGCGGCGGGGCTAGCGGAGGGGAGACCCAGTACTTC. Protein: CASSGGASGGETQYF.

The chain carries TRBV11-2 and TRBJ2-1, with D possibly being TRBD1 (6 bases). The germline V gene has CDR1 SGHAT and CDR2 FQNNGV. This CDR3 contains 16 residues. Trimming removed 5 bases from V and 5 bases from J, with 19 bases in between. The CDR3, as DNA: TGTGCCAGCAGCCCGCAAGTCTACACAGGGAACAATGAGCAGTTCTTC. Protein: CASSPQVYTGNNEQFF.

The DNA of the CDR3 is TGTGCCAGCAGCGCCTGGGACAGCAGGAGGACCCAGTACTTC. Translation: CASSAWDSRRTQYF. V is TRBV7-9 and J is TRBJ2-5; 7 nucleotides match TRBD1. After removal of 5 bases from V and 7 bases from J, the junction contained 10 bases not matched to a gene. There are 14 residues in the CDR3. Germline-derived CDR1 and CDR2 are SEHNR and FQNEAQ (reference sequence).

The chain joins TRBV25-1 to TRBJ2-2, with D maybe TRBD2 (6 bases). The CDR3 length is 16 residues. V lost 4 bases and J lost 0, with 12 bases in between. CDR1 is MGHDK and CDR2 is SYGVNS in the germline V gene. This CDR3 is CASSARLGANTGELFF. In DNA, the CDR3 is TGTGCCAGCAGTGCCCGACTAGGAGCGAACACCGGGGAGCTGTTTTTT.

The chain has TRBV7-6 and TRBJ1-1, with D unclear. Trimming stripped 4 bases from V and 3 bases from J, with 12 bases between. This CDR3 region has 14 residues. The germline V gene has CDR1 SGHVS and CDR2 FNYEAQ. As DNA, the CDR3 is TGTGCCAGCAGCTCCCTACCCACGGACACTGAAGCTTTCTTT. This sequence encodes CASSSLPTDTEAFF. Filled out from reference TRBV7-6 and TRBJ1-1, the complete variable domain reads GAGVSQSPRYKVTKRGQDVALRCDPISGHVSLYWYRQALGQGPEFLTYFNYEAQQDKSGLPNDRFSAERPEGSISTLTIQRTEQRDSAMYRCASSSLPTDTEAFFGQGTRLTVV.

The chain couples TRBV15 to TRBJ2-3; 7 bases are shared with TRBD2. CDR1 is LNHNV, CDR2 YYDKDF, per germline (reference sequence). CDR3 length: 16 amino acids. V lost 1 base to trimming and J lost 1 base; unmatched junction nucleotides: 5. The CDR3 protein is CATSRGVAGRTDTQYF. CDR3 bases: TGTGCCACCAGCAGAGGAGTAGCGGGCCGCACAGATACGCAGTATTTT.

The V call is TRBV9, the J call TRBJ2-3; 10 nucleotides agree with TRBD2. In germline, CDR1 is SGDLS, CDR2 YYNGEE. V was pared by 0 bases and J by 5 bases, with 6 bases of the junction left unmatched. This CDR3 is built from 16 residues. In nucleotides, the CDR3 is TGTGCCAGCAGCGTAGGGCTAGCGGGAGCCGTAGATACGCAGTATTTT. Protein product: CASSVGLAGAVDTQYF.

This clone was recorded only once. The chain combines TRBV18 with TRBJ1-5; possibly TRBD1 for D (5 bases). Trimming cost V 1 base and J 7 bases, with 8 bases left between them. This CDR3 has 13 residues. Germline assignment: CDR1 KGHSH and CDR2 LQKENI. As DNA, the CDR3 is TGTGCCAGCTCACCACGGGGGGACCAGCCCCAGCATTTT. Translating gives CASSPRGDQPQHF.

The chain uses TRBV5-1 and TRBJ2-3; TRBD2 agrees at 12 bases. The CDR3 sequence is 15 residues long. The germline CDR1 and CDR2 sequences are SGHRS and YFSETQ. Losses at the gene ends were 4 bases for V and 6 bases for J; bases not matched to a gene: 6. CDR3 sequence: CASSGRTSGVDTQYF. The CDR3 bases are TGCGCCAGCAGCGGGAGGACTAGCGGGGTGGATACGCAGTATTTT.

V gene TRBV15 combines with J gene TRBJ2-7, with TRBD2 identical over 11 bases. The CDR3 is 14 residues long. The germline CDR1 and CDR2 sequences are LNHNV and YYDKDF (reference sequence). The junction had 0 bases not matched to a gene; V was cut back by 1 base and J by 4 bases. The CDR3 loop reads CATSRGLAGYEQYF. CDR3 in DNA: TGTGCCACCAGCAGAGGACTAGCGGGATACGAGCAGTACTTC.

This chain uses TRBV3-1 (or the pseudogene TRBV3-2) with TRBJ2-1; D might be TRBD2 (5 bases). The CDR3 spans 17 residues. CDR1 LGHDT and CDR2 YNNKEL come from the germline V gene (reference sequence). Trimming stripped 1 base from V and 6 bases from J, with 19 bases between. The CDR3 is CASSQGFGTSLGNEQFF. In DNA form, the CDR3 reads TGTGCCAGCAGCCAAGGTTTTGGAACTAGTCTAGGCAATGAGCAGTTCTTC.

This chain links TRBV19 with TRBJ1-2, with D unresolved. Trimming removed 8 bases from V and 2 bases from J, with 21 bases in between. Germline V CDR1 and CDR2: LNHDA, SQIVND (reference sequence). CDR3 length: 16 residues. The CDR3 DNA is TGTGCCAGTCAAAGCGGTTCGGCAGAGGGAAACTATGGCTACACCTTC. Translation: CASQSGSAEGNYGYTF.

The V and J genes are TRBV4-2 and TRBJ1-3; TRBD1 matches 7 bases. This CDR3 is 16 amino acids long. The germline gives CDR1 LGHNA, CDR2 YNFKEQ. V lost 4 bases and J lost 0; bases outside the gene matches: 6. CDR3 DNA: TGTGCCAGCAGCCTAAGCCAGGGGGGCTCTGGAAACACCATATATTTT. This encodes CASSLSQGGSGNTIYF.

CDR3 in DNA: TGTGCCAGCAGTTCTCCAGGGGAGACCGGGGAGCTGTTTTTT. Translation: CASSSPGETGELFF. The chain uses TRBV28 and TRBJ2-2, with TRBD1 as a possible D gene (6 bases). The V end was cut by 4 bases, the J end by 5 bases, with 11 bases between. The germline gives CDR1 MDHEN, CDR2 SYDVKM. This CDR3 is 14 amino acids long.